Only a few counts were recorded for the clone carrying this T cell receptor (beta chain). No antigen is known for it. The study ran its PCR with 60 Vbeta and 13 Jbeta primers. Produced via immunoSEQ multiplex PCR; TCRdb's table is partial and in-frame only. The sample comprises roughly 100,000 clones, around 70% of which are singletons, and roughly 0.76% rests with the top ten. The length of the CDR3 is 15 residues. V lost 6 bases to trimming and J lost 0 bases, with 11 bases between them. CDR1 and CDR2 from the germline V gene are MNHEY and SVGAGI. This sample stems from a study of cytomegalovirus exposure and HLA in healthy donors. The overall study: A previous analysis identified 100 million or so unique TCR beta sequences derived from some 200 million T cells. General observations from the study: A later analysis appeared to link common viral pathogens to several of the most significant clusters. When analyzed later, a missense DCLRE1C variant was found to be linked to TCR beta V- and J-gene trimming. CMV serostatus was the only recorded immune exposure for donors.

The specimen sequenced was PBMCs. The J gene is TRBJ1-4, the V gene TRBV6-5, with TRBD1 as a possible D gene (5 bases). The receptor comes from a boy aged 5 to 17 in good health and CMV-seronegative. The CDR3 nucleotides are TGTGCCAGCAGACCACAGGATCCAACTAATGAAAAACTGTTTTTT. It encodes CASRPQDPTNEKLFF.